The clone carrying this TCR beta chain was detected only a few times. This CDR3 is 14 amino acids long. The data belong to a study of cytomegalovirus exposure and HLA in healthy donors. The assay was immunoSEQ multiplex PCR, and TCRdb's table has in-frame clones only and misses some. Of 110,000 to 150,000 clones in the sample, approximately 94% were seen once. This sequence was found in a man aged 18-30 years in good health and CMV-seropositive. Sequencing was performed on PBMCs. The V and J genes are TRBV21-1 and TRBJ1-6; the table assigns TRBD1, which was not confirmed against the DNA. TRBV21-1 is a pseudogene locus. The CDR3 nucleotides read TGTGCCAGCAGAGCCCCGATACAGGGTTCACCCCTCCACTTT. This gives the protein CASRAPIQGSPLHF.